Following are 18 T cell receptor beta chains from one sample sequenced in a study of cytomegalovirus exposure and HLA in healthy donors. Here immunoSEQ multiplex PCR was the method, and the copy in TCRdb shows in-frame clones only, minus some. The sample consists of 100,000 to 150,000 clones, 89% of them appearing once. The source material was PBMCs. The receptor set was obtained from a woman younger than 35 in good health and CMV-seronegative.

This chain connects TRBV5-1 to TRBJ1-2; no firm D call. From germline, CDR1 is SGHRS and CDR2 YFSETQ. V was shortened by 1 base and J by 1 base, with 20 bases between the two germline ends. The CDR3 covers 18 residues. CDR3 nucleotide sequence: TGCGCCAGCAGCTTGAGAAGCCCTACCAGCGTACTTAACTATGGCTACACCTTC. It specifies CASSLRSPTSVLNYGYTF.

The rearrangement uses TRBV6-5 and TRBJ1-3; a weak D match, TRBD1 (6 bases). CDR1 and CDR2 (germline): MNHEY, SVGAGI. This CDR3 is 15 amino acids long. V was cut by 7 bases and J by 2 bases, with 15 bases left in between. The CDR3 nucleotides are TGTGCCAGCACCCTCTACAGGGACCCTGGAAACACCATATATTTT. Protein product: CASTLYRDPGNTIYF.

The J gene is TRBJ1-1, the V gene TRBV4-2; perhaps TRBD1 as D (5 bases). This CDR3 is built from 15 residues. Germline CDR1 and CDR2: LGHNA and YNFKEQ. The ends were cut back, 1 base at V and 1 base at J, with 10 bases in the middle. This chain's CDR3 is CASSQVGASNTEAFF. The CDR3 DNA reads TGTGCCAGCAGCCAAGTTGGGGCGTCGAACACTGAAGCTTTCTTT.

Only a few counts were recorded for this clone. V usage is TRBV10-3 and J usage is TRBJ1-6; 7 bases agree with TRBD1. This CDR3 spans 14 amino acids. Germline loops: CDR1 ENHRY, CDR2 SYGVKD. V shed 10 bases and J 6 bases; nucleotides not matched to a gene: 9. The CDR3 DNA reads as TGTGCCACCCACCGGGACAGATCTAATTCACCCCTCCACTTT. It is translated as CATHRDRSNSPLHF.

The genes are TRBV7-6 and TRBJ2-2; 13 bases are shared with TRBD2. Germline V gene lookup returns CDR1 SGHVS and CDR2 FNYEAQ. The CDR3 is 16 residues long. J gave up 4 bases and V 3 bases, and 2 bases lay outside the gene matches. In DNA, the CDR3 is TGTGCCAGCAGCTTTCGGACTAGCGGGGGCACCGGGGAGCTGTTTTTT. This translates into CASSFRTSGGTGELFF.

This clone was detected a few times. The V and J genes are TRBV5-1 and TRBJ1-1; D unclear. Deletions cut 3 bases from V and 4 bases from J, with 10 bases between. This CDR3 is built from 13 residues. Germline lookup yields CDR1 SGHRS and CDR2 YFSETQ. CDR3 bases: TGCGCCAGCAGCTCGAGGTTTGCCACTGAAGCTTTCTTT. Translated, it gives CASSSRFATEAFF.

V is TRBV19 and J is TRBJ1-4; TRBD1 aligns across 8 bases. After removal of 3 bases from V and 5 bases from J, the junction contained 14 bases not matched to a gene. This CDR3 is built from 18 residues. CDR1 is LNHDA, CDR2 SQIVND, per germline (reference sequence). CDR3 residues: CASSIVGQGTPGNEKLFF. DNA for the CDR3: TGTGCCAGTAGTATCGTCGGACAGGGCACCCCCGGGAATGAAAAACTGTTTTTT.

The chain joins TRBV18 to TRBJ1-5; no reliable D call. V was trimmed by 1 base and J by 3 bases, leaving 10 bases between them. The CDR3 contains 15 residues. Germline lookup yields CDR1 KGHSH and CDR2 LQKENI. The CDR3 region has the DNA TGTGCCAGCTCACCACGCACAGCGGACAATCAGCCCCAGCATTTT. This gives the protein CASSPRTADNQPQHF.

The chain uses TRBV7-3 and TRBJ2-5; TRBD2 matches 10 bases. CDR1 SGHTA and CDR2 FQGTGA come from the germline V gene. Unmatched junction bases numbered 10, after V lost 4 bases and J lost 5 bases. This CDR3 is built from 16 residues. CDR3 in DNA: TGTGCCAGCAGCTCGACCGGGACTAGCGCCCGGGAGACCCAGTACTTC. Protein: CASSSTGTSARETQYF.

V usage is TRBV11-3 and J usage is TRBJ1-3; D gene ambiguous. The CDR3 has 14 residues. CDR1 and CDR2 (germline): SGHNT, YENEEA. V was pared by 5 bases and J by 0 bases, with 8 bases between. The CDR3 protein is CASSLVSSGNTIYF. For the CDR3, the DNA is TGTGCCAGCAGCCTGGTCAGCTCTGGAAACACCATATATTTT.

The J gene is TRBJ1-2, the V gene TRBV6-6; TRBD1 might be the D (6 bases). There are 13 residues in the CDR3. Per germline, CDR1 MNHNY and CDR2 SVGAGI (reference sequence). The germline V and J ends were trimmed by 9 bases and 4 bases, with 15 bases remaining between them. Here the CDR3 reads CASTTGQSYGYTF. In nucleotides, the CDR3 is TGTGCCAGTACGACCGGACAGAGCTATGGCTACACCTTC.

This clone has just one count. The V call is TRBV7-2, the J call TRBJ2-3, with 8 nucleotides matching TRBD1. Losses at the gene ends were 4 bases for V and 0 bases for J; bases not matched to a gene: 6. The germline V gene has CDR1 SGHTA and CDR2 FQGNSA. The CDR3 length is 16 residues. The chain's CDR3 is CASSYGQGISTDTQYF. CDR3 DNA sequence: TGTGCCAGCAGCTACGGACAGGGTATAAGCACAGATACGCAGTATTTT.

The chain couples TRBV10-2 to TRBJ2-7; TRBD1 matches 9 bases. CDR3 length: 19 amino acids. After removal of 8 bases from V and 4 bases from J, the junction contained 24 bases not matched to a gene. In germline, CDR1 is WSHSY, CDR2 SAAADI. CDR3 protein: CASFLEPGQGVFMKYEQYF. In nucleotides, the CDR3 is TGCGCCAGCTTCCTTGAGCCGGGACAGGGAGTTTTTATGAAATACGAGCAGTACTTC.

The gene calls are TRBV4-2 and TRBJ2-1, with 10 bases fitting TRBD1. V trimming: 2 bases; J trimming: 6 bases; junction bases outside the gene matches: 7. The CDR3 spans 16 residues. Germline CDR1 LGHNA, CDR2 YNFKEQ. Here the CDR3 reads CASSQQGQGQFNEQFF. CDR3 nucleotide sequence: TGTGCCAGCAGCCAACAGGGACAGGGGCAATTCAATGAGCAGTTCTTC.

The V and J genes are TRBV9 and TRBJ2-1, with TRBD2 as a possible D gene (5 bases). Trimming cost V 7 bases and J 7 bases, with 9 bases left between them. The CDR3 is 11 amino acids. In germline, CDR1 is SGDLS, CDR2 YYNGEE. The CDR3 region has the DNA TGTGCCAGCGCCGAGGGTAATGAGCAGTTCTTC. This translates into CASAEGNEQFF.

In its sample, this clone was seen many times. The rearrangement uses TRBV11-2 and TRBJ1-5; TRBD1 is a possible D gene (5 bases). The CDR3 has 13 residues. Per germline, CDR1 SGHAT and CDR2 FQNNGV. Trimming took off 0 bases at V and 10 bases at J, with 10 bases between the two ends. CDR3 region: CASSLDSQGPQHF. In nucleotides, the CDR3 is TGTGCCAGCAGCTTAGATAGTCAGGGCCCCCAGCATTTT.

CDR3 sequence (DNA): TGTGCCACCACAGGGGCGACGGAGCAGTACTTC. It yields the protein CATTGATEQYF. The chain uses TRBV6-6 and TRBJ2-7, with 7 bases that match TRBD1. This CDR3 has 11 residues. J gave up 7 bases and V 10 bases, and 7 bases lay outside the gene matches. The V gene's germline CDR1 is MNHNY and CDR2 SVGAGI (reference sequence).

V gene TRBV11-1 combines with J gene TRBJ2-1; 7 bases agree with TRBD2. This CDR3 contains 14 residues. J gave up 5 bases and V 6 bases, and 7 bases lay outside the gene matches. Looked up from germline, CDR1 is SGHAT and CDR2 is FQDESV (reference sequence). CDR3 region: CASSGSGSNNEQFF. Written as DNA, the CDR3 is TGTGCCAGCAGTGGTAGCGGGTCCAACAATGAGCAGTTCTTC.